Listed below are T cell receptor beta chains from one sample, sequenced in a study of Graves' ophthalmopathy and Graves' hyperthyroidism. TCRdb re-analysed the multiplex PCR reads in MiXCR, keeping a single row per CDR3 protein. The sample carries over a million distinct CDR3 sequences, about 36% recorded once. The sequencing input was peripheral blood or thyroid tissue (not recorded which). The receptor source for this set is an adult man with Graves' hyperthyroidism. Both conserved end residues are part of each CDR3.

V	J	CDR3
TRBV20-1	TRBJ2-5	CSARTSGGASQETQYF
TRBV12-3/TRBV12-4	TRBJ2-7	CASSHDRGYYEQYF
TRBV5-6	TRBJ2-5	CASSSWDAGIQYF
TRBV14	TRBJ1-2	CASSSRQHYGYTF
TRBV7-2	TRBJ2-7	CASSLVGPSSYEQYF
TRBV12-3/TRBV12-4	TRBJ1-2	CASRADSSSYYGYTF
TRBV2	TRBJ1-2	CAGSERGDHGYTF
TRBV10-3	TRBJ1-1	CAITDDRQRTEAFF
TRBV6-6	TRBJ2-5	CASSFSGGAQETQYF
TRBV29-1	TRBJ2-6	CSVEQGFGANVLTF
TRBV10-2	TRBJ1-2	CASSEQGGQLAGGYTF
TRBV7-1	TRBJ2-5	CASSSFPGGETQYF
TRBV6-5	TRBJ2-2	CASTYHGELFF
TRBV29-1	TRBJ2-5	CSVRNSGGFETQYF
TRBV29-1	TRBJ1-2	CSVPEEGGAYYGYTF
TRBV20-1	TRBJ1-1	CSARDYRGRTEAFF
TRBV7-9	TRBJ2-5	CASSLGDTHQETQYF
TRBV10-3	TRBJ1-3	CASSFVSSGNTIYF
TRBV12-3/TRBV12-4	TRBJ1-6	CASSSTRDSPLHF
TRBV7-2	TRBJ2-5	CASSLPGTGLETQYF
TRBV4-2	TRBJ2-6	CASSDDDNSGANVLTF
TRBV10-2	TRBJ1-1	CASSENLMAEAFF
TRBV20-1	TRBJ1-2	CSARISYGYTF
TRBV2	TRBJ2-6	CATSDRAGANVLTF
TRBV20-1	TRBJ2-2	CSARVLGELFF
TRBV12-3/TRBV12-4	TRBJ1-2	CASSSRDPYGYTF
TRBV20-1	TRBJ2-7	CSANAPSASSYEQYF
TRBV2	TRBJ1-1	CASSPRGRESEAFF
TRBV20-1	TRBJ2-7	CSAEGDRGAYEQYF
TRBV9	TRBJ1-1	CASSVGTGTETFF
TRBV29-1	TRBJ1-1	CSVPRPQRRGAFF
TRBV9	TRBJ2-5	CASSTQQGASGETQYF
TRBV7-3	TRBJ2-7	CASSSQGAQDEQYF
TRBV5-6	TRBJ2-2	CASSQMGGAGELFF
TRBV25-1	TRBJ2-7	CASSEASEVGEQYF
TRBV2	TRBJ1-2	CASSDKTVYGYTF
TRBV28	TRBJ2-7	CASSPIYRQDEQYF
TRBV6-4	TRBJ1-2	CASSRWGASAVDYTF
TRBV10-3	.	CAITHRDGNEQFF
TRBV10-3	TRBJ2-2	CAISELGGGANTGELFF
TRBV9	TRBJ2-7	CASSVGGGRYSYEQYF
TRBV13	TRBJ2-5	CASSLAFGGQETQYF
TRBV4-3	TRBJ1-6	CASSQSRDMKSPLHF
TRBV10-3	TRBJ2-5	CAISETTGSNQPQYF
TRBV20-1	TRBJ1-5	CSAIDRTGGNQPQHF
TRBV11-2	TRBJ1-2	CASSPTGPSYGYTF
TRBV5-1	TRBJ1-4	CASSSLQTATNEKLLF
TRBV28	TRBJ2-7	CASSPPGRGTYEQYF
TRBV10-1	TRBJ2-7	CATSARTGTYEQYF
TRBV2	TRBJ1-6	CASSVDIGYSPLHF
TRBV20-1	TRBJ1-4	CSARDPVNEKLFF
TRBV10-3	TRBJ2-4	CAISEQREGAKDF
TRBV29-1	TRBJ2-7	CSVRDDRSYEQYF
TRBV10-3	TRBJ1-4	CAIGGTATNEKLFF